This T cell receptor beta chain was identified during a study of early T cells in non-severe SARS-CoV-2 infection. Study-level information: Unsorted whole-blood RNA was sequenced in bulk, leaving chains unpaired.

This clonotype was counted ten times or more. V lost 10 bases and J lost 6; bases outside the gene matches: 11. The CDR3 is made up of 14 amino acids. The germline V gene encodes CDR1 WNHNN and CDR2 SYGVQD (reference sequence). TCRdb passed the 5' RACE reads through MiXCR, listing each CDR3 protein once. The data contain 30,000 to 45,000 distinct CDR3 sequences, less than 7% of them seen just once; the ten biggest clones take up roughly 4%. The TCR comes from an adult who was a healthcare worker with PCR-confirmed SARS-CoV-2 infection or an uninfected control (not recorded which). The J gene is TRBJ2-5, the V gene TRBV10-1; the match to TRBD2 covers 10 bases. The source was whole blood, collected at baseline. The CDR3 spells CATRAGGPLQTQYF. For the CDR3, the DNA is TGCGCCACCAGAGCGGGAGGGCCCCTGCAGACCCAGTACTTC.